Below, 32 T cell receptor beta chains from the same sample are listed, as sequenced in a study of T cell changes during pregnancy in multiple sclerosis. TCRdb's copy holds only in-frame clones and misses some; the assay was immunoSEQ multiplex PCR. The sample records 55,000 to 65,000 clones, roughly nine tenths being singletons. The material sequenced was peripheral blood, taken in the first trimester of pregnancy. These receptors all come from a female donor in good health, enrolled as a control in a pregnancy study.

The genes are TRBV7-9 and TRBJ2-7; 12 bases agree with TRBD2. The CDR3 contains 14 residues. The junction had 4 bases not matched to a gene; V was cut back by 5 bases and J by 5 bases. Germline V gene data show CDR1 as SEHNR and CDR2 as FQNEAQ (reference sequence). DNA of the CDR3: TGTGCCAGCAGCACTCTAGCGGGAGGGGACGAGCAGTACTTC. Protein sequence: CASSTLAGGDEQYF. The full variable domain, rest sourced from reference TRBV7-9 and TRBJ2-7, is DTGVSQNPRHKITKRGQNVTFRCDPISEHNRLYWYRQTLGQGPEFLTYFQNEAQLEKSRLLSDRFSAERPKGSFSTLEIQRTEQGDSAMYLCASSTLAGGDEQYFGPGTRLTVT.

CDR3 loop: CASSLTGGGQPQHF. In DNA, the CDR3 is TGTGCCAGCAGCTTGACAGGGGGAGGACAGCCCCAGCATTTT. The rearrangement uses TRBV7-2 and TRBJ1-5; 9 bases are a match to TRBD1. Per germline, CDR1 SGHTA and CDR2 FQGNSA. The CDR3 covers 14 residues. J lost 7 bases, V lost 3 bases, and 4 bases had no gene match.

The rearrangement uses TRBV7-9 and TRBJ2-2; the D gene is possibly TRBD2 (7 bases). The CDR3 covers 16 residues. Germline V gives CDR1 SEHNR, CDR2 FQNEAQ (reference sequence). Trimming left V 7 bases short and J 3 bases short, with 18 bases between. In DNA form, the CDR3 reads TGTGCCAGCACCCGAGGGGGGGGTGTTTACACCGGGGAGCTGTTTTTT. Amino acid sequence: CASTRGGGVYTGELFF.

The chain couples TRBV7-3 to TRBJ1-2; D is unresolved. V lost 2 bases and J 8 bases, leaving 15 bases between the germline ends. The CDR3 spans 14 residues. The V gene's germline CDR1 is SGHTA and CDR2 FQGTGA. This CDR3 is CASSLDAASGGYTF. CDR3 bases: TGTGCCAGCAGCTTAGACGCCGCGTCGGGAGGCTACACCTTC.

V is TRBV30 and J is TRBJ1-2; no clear D gene. V lost 6 bases, J lost 8 bases, and 16 bases lay in between. This CDR3 is built from 12 residues. Germline V gene data show CDR1 as GTSNPN and CDR2 as SVGIG (reference sequence). CDR3 DNA: TGTGCCTGCGTTCTGACGTGGAGGGGCTACACCTTC. Translation gives CACVLTWRGYTF.

V gene TRBV29-1 combines with J gene TRBJ2-2, with a weak D call TRBD1 (5 bases). The CDR3 sequence is 13 residues long. The germline V and J ends were trimmed by 4 bases and 6 bases, with 12 bases remaining between them. Germline loops: CDR1 SQVTM, CDR2 ANQGSEA. CDR3 DNA: TGCAGCGTTGTAATAGCAGGGCCCGGGGAGCTGTTTTTT. It translates to CSVVIAGPGELFF.

The V call is TRBV19, the J call TRBJ1-2, with 7 positions matching TRBD1. This CDR3 has 14 amino acids. Trimming cost V 4 bases and J 2 bases; bases outside gene matches: 4. Germline V CDR1 and CDR2: LNHDA, SQIVND (reference sequence). The CDR3 sequence: CASSTQGQNYGYTF. The CDR3 DNA reads as TGTGCCAGTAGTACACAGGGACAGAACTATGGCTACACCTTC.

The rearrangement uses TRBV10-3 and TRBJ2-2; 9 bases align to TRBD1. The germline V gene has CDR1 ENHRY and CDR2 SYGVKD. This CDR3 comprises 16 residues. Trimming cost V 2 bases and J 4 bases; bases outside gene matches: 5. The CDR3 DNA sequence: TGTGCCATCAGTGAGGCGGACAGGGGCGGCACCGGGGAGCTGTTTTTT. This gives the protein CAISEADRGGTGELFF.

This chain links TRBV19 with TRBJ1-3, with a weak D call TRBD1 (6 bases). V was trimmed by 5 bases and J by 3 bases, leaving 14 bases between them. CDR1 and CDR2 (germline): LNHDA, SQIVND (reference sequence). This CDR3 is built from 15 residues. The CDR3, as DNA: TGTGCCAGTAGTCCAATCAGGGGCGGTGGAAACACCATATATTTT. Residues: CASSPIRGGGNTIYF.

The chain joins TRBV4-2 to TRBJ2-5; 8 bases line up with TRBD1. Trimming at V came to 1 base and at J to 2 bases, leaving 3 bases not matched to a gene. The CDR3 length is 15 residues. From germline, CDR1 is LGHNA and CDR2 YNFKEQ. DNA of the CDR3: TGTGCCAGCAGCCAAGGAAACAGGGGGCAAGAGACCCAGTACTTC. It encodes CASSQGNRGQETQYF.

This rearrangement joins TRBV10-3 to TRBJ1-2; no firm D call. Deletions cut 7 bases from V and 2 bases from J, with 11 bases between. The germline V gene encodes CDR1 ENHRY and CDR2 SYGVKD. The CDR3 runs to 13 residues. The CDR3 nucleotides are TGTGCCATCAAAGAGGCAGCCAACTATGGCTACACCTTC. Translation: CAIKEAANYGYTF.

This rearrangement joins TRBV6-5 to TRBJ2-5, with 8 bases matching TRBD1. Germline V gives CDR1 MNHEY, CDR2 SVGAGI. There are 15 residues in the CDR3. V lost 6 bases and J lost 2; bases outside the gene matches: 8. The chain's CDR3 is CASSRGTGGQETQYF. The CDR3, as DNA: TGTGCCAGCAGCCGTGGAACAGGGGGGCAAGAGACCCAGTACTTC.

The chain links TRBV19 to TRBJ1-1, with D possibly being TRBD1 (6 bases). V was cut by 6 bases and J by 5 bases, with 10 bases left in between. The CDR3 runs 12 residues. CDR1 and CDR2 (germline): LNHDA, SQIVND (reference sequence). The CDR3 loop reads CASSYRETEAFF. DNA for the CDR3: TGTGCCAGTAGCTACAGGGAAACTGAAGCTTTCTTT.

The chain employs TRBV18 and TRBJ1-5, with D possibly being TRBD1 (5 bases). V shed 3 bases and J shed 11 bases, with 14 bases lying between them. Per the germline V gene, CDR1 is KGHSH and CDR2 is LQKENI. CDR3 size: 13 residues. This CDR3 reads CASSPGGASTQHF. The CDR3 DNA reads TGTGCCAGCTCACCGGGTGGGGCATCGACCCAGCATTTT.

The chain recombines TRBV15 with TRBJ1-3; D not resolved. This CDR3 has 15 residues. CDR1 and CDR2 from the germline V gene are LNHNV and YYDKDF (reference sequence). Trimming shortened V by 5 bases and J by 1 base, and 12 bases separated the two germline ends. This CDR3 is CATSPPGNSGNTIYF. The CDR3 DNA follows: TGTGCCACCAGCCCACCGGGGAATTCTGGAAACACCATATATTTT.

V and J are TRBV18 and TRBJ2-5; D possibly corresponds to TRBD1 (5 bases). This CDR3 is built from 15 residues. Trimming removed 1 base at V and 5 bases at J, with 14 bases between. Germline CDR1 and CDR2: KGHSH and LQKENI. The CDR3 loop is CASSPQEGVGETQYF. The CDR3 DNA follows: TGTGCCAGCTCACCACAAGAAGGGGTAGGGGAGACCCAGTACTTC.

The chain recombines TRBV9 with TRBJ2-1; 9 nucleotides agree with TRBD2. The CDR3 has 19 residues. V dropped 0 bases and J dropped 1; count of bases not matched to a gene: 11. In germline, CDR1 is SGDLS, CDR2 YYNGEE. The CDR3 region is CASSVGGGSGSVSYNEQFF. In DNA, the CDR3 is TGTGCCAGCAGCGTAGGAGGGGGTAGCGGGAGTGTATCCTACAATGAGCAGTTCTTC.

J is TRBJ1-1 and V is TRBV4-1; D might be TRBD1 (6 bases). The CDR3 length is 12 residues. CDR1 is MGHRA and CDR2 is YSYEKL in the germline V gene. Trimming stripped 3 bases from V and 8 bases from J, with 10 bases between. The CDR3: CASSQTGLEAFF. The CDR3, as DNA: TGCGCCAGCAGCCAGACAGGCTTAGAAGCTTTCTTT.

The rearrangement joins TRBV7-2 to TRBJ2-7, with D tentatively TRBD2 (5 bases). Germline V gene data show CDR1 as SGHTA and CDR2 as FQGNSA. Trimming left V 6 bases short and J 0 bases short, with 9 bases between. The CDR3 contains 13 residues. The CDR3 DNA follows: TGTGCCAGCAGGCCGGGGTACTCCTACGAGCAGTACTTC. Amino acid sequence: CASRPGYSYEQYF. The complete variable domain, with remaining parts taken from reference TRBV7-2 and TRBJ2-7, reads GAGVSQSPSNKVTEKGKDVELRCDPISGHTALYWYRQSLGQGLEFLIYFQGNSAPDKSGLPSDRFSAERTGGSVSTLTIQRTQQEDSAVYLCASRPGYSYEQYFGPGTRLTVT.

This clone was detected once. This chain links TRBV9 with TRBJ1-4; no definite D call. V lost 0 bases to trimming and J lost 5 bases, with 5 bases between them. The CDR3 runs 13 residues. CDR1 SGDLS and CDR2 YYNGEE come from the germline V gene. The CDR3 DNA sequence: TGTGCCAGCAGCGTAGGCGGCAATGAAAAACTGTTTTTT. Translation: CASSVGGNEKLFF.

The chain uses TRBV7-9 and TRBJ2-5; D call uncertain. The CDR3 runs to 13 residues. V dropped 1 base and J dropped 1 base, with 4 bases sitting between them. Germline CDR1 is SEHNR and CDR2 is FQNEAQ (reference sequence). This CDR3 is CASSLVSQETQYF. In DNA, the CDR3 is TGTGCCAGCAGCTTAGTCAGCCAAGAGACCCAGTACTTC.

The rearrangement links TRBV30 to TRBJ1-1, with TRBD1 matching over 7 bases. V shed 0 bases and J 1 base; nucleotides not matched to a gene: 2. There are 14 residues in the CDR3. Germline V lookup: CDR1 GTSNPN, CDR2 SVGIG (reference sequence). CDR3 DNA sequence: TGTGCCTGGAGTGTAGCAGGGGGGAACACTGAAGCTTTCTTT. It translates to CAWSVAGGNTEAFF. The full variable domain, completed using reference TRBV30 and TRBJ1-1, is SQTIHQWPATLVQPVGSPLSLECTVEGTSNPNLYWYRQAAGRGLQLLFYSVGIGQISSEVPQNLSASRPQDRQFILSSKKLLLSDSGFYLCAWSVAGGNTEAFFGQGTRLTVV.

The genes are TRBV4-3 and TRBJ2-7, with 8 bases matching TRBD1. V shed 0 bases, J shed 2 bases, and the junction held 3 bases outside the gene matches. CDR3 length equals 15 residues. Germline lookup yields CDR1 LGHNA and CDR2 YSLEER. CDR3 bases: TGCGCCAGCAGCCAAGATGACAGGGGCCCCTACGAGCAGTACTTC. The encoded protein is CASSQDDRGPYEQYF.

The chain recombines TRBV28 with TRBJ1-1; 7 nucleotides agree with TRBD1. The V gene's germline CDR1 is MDHEN and CDR2 SYDVKM. The V segment lost 8 bases and the J segment 7 bases; nucleotides outside the gene matches: 7. The length of the CDR3 is 12 residues. In DNA form, the CDR3 reads TGTGCCAGCTCCCTTGACAGGGTTGAAGCTTTCTTT. Amino acids: CASSLDRVEAFF.

The chain combines TRBV4-3 with TRBJ2-1; 10 nucleotides line up with TRBD2. Per the germline V gene, CDR1 is LGHNA and CDR2 is YSLEER. V shed 0 bases and J 7 bases; nucleotides not matched to a gene: 15. This CDR3 is 19 amino acids long. The CDR3: CASSQDLESSGRAGNEQFF. The DNA of the CDR3 is TGCGCCAGCAGCCAAGATTTAGAGTCTAGCGGGAGAGCGGGGAATGAGCAGTTCTTC.

The chain combines TRBV7-9 with TRBJ2-7; TRBD1 matches 7 bases. The CDR3 sequence is 14 residues long. Germline values: CDR1 SEHNR, CDR2 FQNEAQ (reference sequence). V lost 5 bases, J lost 3 bases, and 7 bases stayed unmatched. CDR3 in amino acids: CASSPRDSFYEQYF. DNA for the CDR3: TGTGCCAGCAGCCCTAGGGACAGCTTCTACGAGCAGTACTTC.

The V and J genes are TRBV7-2 and TRBJ2-5; 9 bases align to TRBD2. CDR1 SGHTA and CDR2 FQGNSA come from the germline V gene. The ends lost 1 base at V and 2 bases at J; junction bases unmatched: 8. The CDR3 is made up of 17 amino acids. CDR3 protein: CASSLGGRAGGQETQYF. CDR3 coding DNA: TGTGCCAGCAGCTTAGGGGGTAGGGCGGGGGGGCAAGAGACCCAGTACTTC. Combining the CDR3 with reference TRBV7-2 and TRBJ2-5 gives the whole variable domain GAGVSQSPSNKVTEKGKDVELRCDPISGHTALYWYRQSLGQGLEFLIYFQGNSAPDKSGLPSDRFSAERTGGSVSTLTIQRTQQEDSAVYLCASSLGGRAGGQETQYFGPGTRLLVL.

The rearrangement links TRBV5-4 to TRBJ1-2; no clear D gene. V was trimmed by 4 bases and J by 6 bases, leaving 7 bases between them. The length of the CDR3 is 11 residues. CDR1 SGHNT and CDR2 YYREEE come from the germline V gene (reference sequence). The CDR3 DNA reads as TGTGCCAGCAGCCCACAGAATGGCTACACCTTC. This codes for CASSPQNGYTF.

This clone was detected a few times. This chain links TRBV5-1 with TRBJ2-2; TRBD1 might be the D (5 bases). This CDR3 comprises 15 residues. V was pared by 1 base and J by 6 bases, with 13 bases between. Germline V lookup: CDR1 SGHRS, CDR2 YFSETQ. CDR3 in amino acids: CASSLMGQGAGELFF. CDR3 coding DNA: TGCGCCAGCAGCTTGATGGGGCAGGGCGCCGGGGAGCTGTTTTTT.

This chain joins TRBV28 and TRBJ2-4, with a weak D call TRBD2 (6 bases). Trimming pared 4 bases from V and 5 bases from J, leaving 12 bases between. The germline CDR1 and CDR2 sequences are MDHEN and SYDVKM. The CDR3 length is 14 residues. The CDR3 DNA is TGTGCCAGCAGTTCCCGGGGGTCCCAAAACATTCAGTACTTC. Encoded protein: CASSSRGSQNIQYF.

This CDR3 reads CASSVFEQYF. Written as DNA, the CDR3 is TGTGCCAGCAGTGTATTCGAGCAGTACTTC. This chain joins TRBV2 and TRBJ2-7, with D hard to call. This CDR3 comprises 10 residues. Looked up from germline, CDR1 is SNHLY and CDR2 is FYNNEI. V lost 4 bases to trimming and J lost 6 bases, with 4 bases between them.

The CDR3 here is CASSVDRDRGTNTEAFF. The CDR3 bases are TGTGCCAGCAGCGTAGACAGGGACAGGGGCACTAACACTGAAGCTTTCTTT. This chain connects TRBV9 to TRBJ1-1; the match to TRBD1 covers 10 bases. This CDR3 region has 17 residues. Trimming took 0 bases from V and 2 from J; bases not matched to a gene: 7. CDR1 SGDLS and CDR2 YYNGEE come from the germline V gene.